Listed below are T cell receptor beta chains from one sample, sequenced in a study of blood T cells in healthy people across ages. TCRdb passed the 5' RACE reads through MiXCR, listing each CDR3 protein once. The table has about 1,500,000 distinct CDR3 sequences, around 39% seen once; the top ten hold 6.5% to 10%. The sample comprised blood. These receptors were collected from a woman aged 18-30 years in good health. Each CDR3 is given with its conserved first and last residue. D genes are given only for firm matches.

cdr3_aa d_call j_call v_call
CASGLPDWNYGYTF - TRBJ1-2 TRBV12-5
CSARGPQTRTYEQYF - TRBJ2-7 TRBV20-1
CASSHRGQHYNEQFF TRBD1 TRBJ2-1 TRBV7-6
CASSVGTPIPEQYF - TRBJ2-7 TRBV25-1
CASSLSIRGDYGYTF TRBD1 TRBJ1-2 TRBV27
CASSQTPGQGDYGYTF TRBD1 TRBJ1-2 TRBV7-2
CASSEANLAAEQFF TRBD2 TRBJ2-1 TRBV6-1
CASQPGQSLYGYTF TRBD1 TRBJ1-2 TRBV28
CAISGGGVEQFF - TRBJ2-1 TRBV10-3
CASSLVVSGSWDEQFF TRBD2 TRBJ2-1 TRBV5-5
CASSPLVGVSYNEQFF - TRBJ2-1 TRBV12-3/TRBV12-4
CATQRGEKLFF - TRBJ1-4 TRBV10-3
CATGGKEKLFF TRBD1 TRBJ1-4 TRBV12-3/TRBV12-4
CATSPQGPYGYTF - TRBJ1-2 TRBV27
CASRGTGQANYEQYF TRBD1 TRBJ2-7 TRBV6-5
CASSWVFSGANVLTF - TRBJ2-6 TRBV5-1
CASSPGTRNYEQYF - TRBJ2-7 TRBV27
CATSRDDMGATDTQYF - TRBJ2-3 TRBV15
CSATIGGGYGYTF - TRBJ1-2 TRBV20-1
CASSLSSGGNTEAFF - TRBJ1-1 TRBV27
CASSEAGAGTGELFF - TRBJ2-2 TRBV6-1
CASSLAKTSGRGSTDTQYF TRBD2 TRBJ2-3 TRBV5-1
CSARDGGDTGELFF - TRBJ2-2 TRBV20-1
CASSVEQGTYEQYF - TRBJ2-7 TRBV9
CATSDAAPGTQYF - TRBJ2-3 TRBV24-1
CSVEIALAGRHGEQYF TRBD2 - TRBV29-1
CASSPMDGSYEQYF - TRBJ2-7 TRBV28
CASSRVGGKQFF - TRBJ2-1 TRBV5-1
CASSVESGPTYEQYF - TRBJ2-7 TRBV9
CASSDGTEVKTQYF TRBD1 TRBJ2-5 TRBV5-1
CASSFFPESATGELFF - TRBJ2-2 TRBV13
CASRPPGQGLYEQYF TRBD1 TRBJ2-7 TRBV5-1
CSTIGVAGEPDTQYF TRBD2 TRBJ2-3 TRBV20-1
CASSKTGKLWGYTF TRBD1 TRBJ1-2 TRBV28
CASSYSTSGGAMDTQYF TRBD2 TRBJ2-3 TRBV6-6
CASSLVGLDSTDTQYF - TRBJ2-3 TRBV7-2
CASSTTSGPYEQYF TRBD2 TRBJ2-7 TRBV5-1
CSPAQAMNTEAFF - TRBJ1-1 TRBV20-1
CASSPTGGTYNEQFF - TRBJ2-1 TRBV7-8
CSASEWGPGNQPQHF - TRBJ1-5 TRBV20-1
CASSYLLGSDTQYF - TRBJ2-3 TRBV6-5
CASSQGTGTSGYTF TRBD1 TRBJ1-2 TRBV12-3/TRBV12-4
CASSFSGTLTYNEQYF - - TRBV7-6
CASSTGGIGSYEQYF TRBD2 TRBJ2-7 TRBV4-2
CASTGGLPNEQYF - TRBJ2-4 TRBV3-1
CASSYSRDRQFF - TRBJ2-1 TRBV27
CASSAHRLAGSDEQYF - - TRBV6-1
CASSLGQGKDTQYF - TRBJ2-3 TRBV5-1
CASSSLVGRDTQYF - TRBJ2-3 TRBV5-1
CASSEYIAPSGRGDEKLFF - TRBJ1-4 TRBV25-1
CASSYPRSHGQYF - TRBJ2-7 TRBV6-5
CSAWTSGRERYNEQYF TRBD2 TRBJ2-5 TRBV20-1
CASSLKPRLAGGPGQETQYF TRBD2 TRBJ2-5 TRBV5-1
CSAPGQVNTGELFF TRBD1 TRBJ2-2 TRBV20-1
CASSLSGPNNEQYF - TRBJ2-7 TRBV12-3/TRBV12-4
CASNDPRSEQYF - TRBJ2-7 TRBV6-2/TRBV6-3